This TCR beta chain appears in the sequencing data of a study of human T cells and chemical hapten exposure. In the study overall: The scalp of each patient received a weekly diphenylcyclopropenone dose for the full roughly 24-week study. Study-wide results and caveats: TCRs at a frequency above 1 in 1000 stayed unchanged with DPC sensitization.

Per germline, CDR1 KGHDR and CDR2 SFDVKD. This CDR3 spans 14 amino acids. V dropped 6 bases and J dropped 4 bases, with 12 bases sitting between them. Time point given: patch test 3, about 24 weeks after DPC sensitization. The treatment is: therapeutic diphenylcyclopropenone sensitization with weekly scalp DPC. TCRdb ran MiXCR on the RACE reads and lists one entry per CDR3 protein. Among roughly 90,000 distinct CDR3 sequences listed, 11% were seen once. This clonotype occurred a few times. Antigen specificity is unknown. The chain joins TRBV24-1 to TRBJ1-5; tentative D call: TRBD1 (6 bases). This sequence was found in a woman aged 25 to 39 with alopecia areata. Some clones in this sample may be carry-over from other donors' samples. This sample comprised whole blood, obtained in connection with sensitization to the hapten diphenylcyclopropenone (DPC). The CDR3 DNA reads as TGTGCCACCAGTCTGGGACACCATAATCAGCCCCAGCATTTT. Translating gives CATSLGHHNQPQHF.